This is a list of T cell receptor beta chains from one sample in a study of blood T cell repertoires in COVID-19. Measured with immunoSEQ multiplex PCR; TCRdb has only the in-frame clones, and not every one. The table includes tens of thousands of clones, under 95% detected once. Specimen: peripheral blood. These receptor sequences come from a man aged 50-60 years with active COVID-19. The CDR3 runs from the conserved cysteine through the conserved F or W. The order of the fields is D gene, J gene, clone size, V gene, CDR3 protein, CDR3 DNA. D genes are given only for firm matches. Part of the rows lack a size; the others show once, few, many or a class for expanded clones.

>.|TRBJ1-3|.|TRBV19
CASSIQAVSGNTIYF
TGTGCCAGTAGTATTCAGGCCGTCTCTGGAAACACCATATATTTT
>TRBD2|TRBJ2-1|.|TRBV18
CASSPTSGGLNEQFF
TGTGCCAGCTCACCAACTAGCGGGGGGCTTAATGAGCAGTTCTTC
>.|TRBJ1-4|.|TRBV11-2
CASTKRQGLDEKLFF
TGTGCCAGCACCAAACGCCAGGGTTTGGATGAAAAACTGTTTTTT
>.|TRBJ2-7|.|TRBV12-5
CASGLTLGGNYEQYF
TGTGCTAGTGGTTTGACTCTTGGGGGCAATTACGAGCAGTACTTC
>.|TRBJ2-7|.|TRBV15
CATSRLRDKQYF
TGTGCCACCAGCAGACTCCGGGACAAGCAGTACTTC
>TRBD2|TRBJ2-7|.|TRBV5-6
CASSLTGREVHYEQYF
TGTGCCAGCAGCTTGACGGGGCGGGAGGTCCACTACGAGCAGTACTTC
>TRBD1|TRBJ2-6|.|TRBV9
CASSHLTPLGTASSGANVLTF
TGTGCCAGCAGCCACCTTACACCCCTTGGGACAGCAAGCTCTGGGGCCAACGTCCTGACTTTC
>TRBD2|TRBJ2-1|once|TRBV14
CASSQIAGSSYNEQFF
TGTGCCAGCAGCCAAATAGCGGGCAGCTCCTACAATGAGCAGTTCTTC
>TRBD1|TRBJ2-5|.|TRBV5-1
CASSTVTGGLTQETQYF
TGCGCCAGCAGCACGGTGACAGGGGGACTTACCCAAGAGACCCAGTACTTC
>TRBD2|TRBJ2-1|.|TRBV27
CASSQREPTYNEQFF
TGTGCCAGCAGTCAGCGGGAGCCTACCTACAATGAGCAGTTCTTC
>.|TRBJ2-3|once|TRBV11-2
CASSLASNDRLSADTQYF
TGTGCCAGCAGCTTGGCCTCAAACGACAGGCTCTCCGCAGATACGCAGTATTTT
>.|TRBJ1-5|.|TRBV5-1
CASSLAGYSNQPQHF
TGCGCCAGCAGCTTGGCAGGTTATAGCAATCAGCCCCAGCATTTT
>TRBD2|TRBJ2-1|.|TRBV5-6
CASSLKLAGTQIGFF
TGTGCCAGCAGCTTGAAACTAGCGGGCACTCAAATCGGGTTCTTC
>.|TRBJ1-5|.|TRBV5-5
CASSLVGGDQPQHF
TGTGCCAGCAGCTTGGTCGGGGGGGATCAGCCCCAGCATTTT
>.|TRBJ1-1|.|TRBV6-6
CASRTNRETEAFF
TGTGCCAGCAGAACGAACAGGGAAACTGAAGCTTTCTTT
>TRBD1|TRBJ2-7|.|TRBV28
CASSLGTGFRTYEQYF
TGTGCCAGCAGTTTAGGGACAGGGTTCCGAACCTACGAGCAGTACTTC
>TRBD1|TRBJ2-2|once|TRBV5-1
CASSPETGSTGELFF
TGCGCCAGCAGCCCCGAGACAGGGAGCACCGGGGAGCTGTTTTTT
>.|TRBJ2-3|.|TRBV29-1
CSVGRTDTDTQYF
TGCAGCGTTGGTAGGACAGACACAGATACGCAGTATTTT
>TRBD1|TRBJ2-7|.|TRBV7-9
CASSRDRGTYEQYF
TGTGCCAGCAGCCGGGACAGGGGGACCTACGAGCAGTACTTC
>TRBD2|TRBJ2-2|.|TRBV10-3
CAISDPGVAGNTGELFF
TGTGCCATCAGTGACCCCGGGGTAGCGGGGAACACCGGGGAGCTGTTTTTT
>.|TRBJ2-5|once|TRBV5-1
CASTIGGVQLRETQYF
TGCGCCAGCACCATTGGAGGGGTCCAGCTTCGGGAGACCCAGTACTTC
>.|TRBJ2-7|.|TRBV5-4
CASSVQGARGAYEQYF
TGTGCCAGCAGCGTACAGGGAGCCAGGGGAGCCTACGAGCAGTACTTC
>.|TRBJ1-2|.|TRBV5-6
CASSLWGPANYGYTF
TGTGCCAGCAGCTTGTGGGGGCCAGCTAACTATGGCTACACCTTC
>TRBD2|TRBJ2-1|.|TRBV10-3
CAISQGPGLAGGRTYNEQFF
TGTGCCATCAGCCAGGGGCCGGGGCTAGCGGGGGGTCGCACCTACAATGAGCAGTTCTTC
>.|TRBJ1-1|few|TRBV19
CASSIGWGTMNTEAFF
TGTGCCAGTAGTATAGGATGGGGGACTATGAACACTGAAGCTTTCTTT
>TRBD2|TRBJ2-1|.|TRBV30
CAWSVGSGGYNEQFF
TGTGCCTGGAGTGTAGGAAGCGGGGGCTACAATGAGCAGTTCTTC
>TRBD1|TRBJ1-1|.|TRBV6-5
CASSPGTGPTEAFF
TGTGCCAGCAGCCCCGGGACAGGGCCCACTGAAGCTTTCTTT
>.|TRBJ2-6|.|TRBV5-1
CASTWTARSGANVLTF
TGCGCCAGCACGTGGACAGCCCGCTCTGGGGCCAACGTCCTGACTTTC
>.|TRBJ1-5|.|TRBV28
CASTRGQPQHF
TGTGCCAGCACCCGGGGACAGCCCCAGCATTTT